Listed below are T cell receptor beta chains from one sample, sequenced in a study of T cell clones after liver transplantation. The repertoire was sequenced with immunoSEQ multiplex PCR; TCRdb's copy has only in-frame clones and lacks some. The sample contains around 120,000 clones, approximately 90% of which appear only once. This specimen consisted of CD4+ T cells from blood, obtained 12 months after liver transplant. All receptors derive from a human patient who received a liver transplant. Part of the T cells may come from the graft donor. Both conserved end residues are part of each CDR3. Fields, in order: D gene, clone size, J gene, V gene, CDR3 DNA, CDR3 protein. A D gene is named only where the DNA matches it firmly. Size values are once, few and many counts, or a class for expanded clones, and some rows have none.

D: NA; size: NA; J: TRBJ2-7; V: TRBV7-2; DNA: TGTGCCAGCAGCTTAGACCTCCCCTACGAGCAGTACTTC; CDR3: CASSLDLPYEQYF
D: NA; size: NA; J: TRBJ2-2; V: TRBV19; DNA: TGTGCCAGTAGTATTGAGGGGGCCGGGGAGCTGTTTTTT; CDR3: CASSIEGAGELFF
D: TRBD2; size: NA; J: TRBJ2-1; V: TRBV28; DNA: TGTGCCAGCAGTTTAGGGCTAGCGGGCTTCTCCTACAATGAGCAGTTCTTC; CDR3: CASSLGLAGFSYNEQFF
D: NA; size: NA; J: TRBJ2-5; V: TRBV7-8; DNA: TGTGCCAGCAGCCTGAGGGGCGGAAAAGAGACCCAGTACTTC; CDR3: CASSLRGGKETQYF
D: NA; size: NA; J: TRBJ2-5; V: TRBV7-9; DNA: TGTGCCAGCAGCCAGGTGGGGCTAGCGTTCCAAGAGACCCAGTACTTC; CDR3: CASSQVGLAFQETQYF
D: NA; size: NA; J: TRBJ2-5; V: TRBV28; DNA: TGTGCCAGCAGGCGCCAGGAAGAGACCCAGTACTTC; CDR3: CASRRQEETQYF
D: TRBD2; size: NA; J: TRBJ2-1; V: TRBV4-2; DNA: TGTGCCAGCAGCCGAGCGGGGGCCTACAATGAGCAGTTCTTC; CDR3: CASSRAGAYNEQFF
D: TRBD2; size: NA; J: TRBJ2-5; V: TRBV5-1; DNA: TGCGCCAGCAGCTTGGGGGGACTAGCAGAAAAAGAGACCCAGTACTTC; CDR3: CASSLGGLAEKETQYF
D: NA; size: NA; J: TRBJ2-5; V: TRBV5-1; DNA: TGCGCCAGCAGCTTGGCCCAGGTTGGAGAGACCCAGTACTTC; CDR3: CASSLAQVGETQYF
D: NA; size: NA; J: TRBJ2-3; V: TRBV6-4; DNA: TGTGCCAGCAGTGACTCGACTCCCCTTCGGAGGGACACAGATACGCAGTATTTT; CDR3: CASSDSTPLRRDTDTQYF
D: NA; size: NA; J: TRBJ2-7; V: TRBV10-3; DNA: TGTGCCATCAGGTCAGGGGCCTCCTACGAGCAGTACTTC; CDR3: CAIRSGASYEQYF
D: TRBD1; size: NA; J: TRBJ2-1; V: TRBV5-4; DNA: TGTGCCAATTCGGGACAGGGGTATAATGAGCAGTTCTTC; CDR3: CANSGQGYNEQFF
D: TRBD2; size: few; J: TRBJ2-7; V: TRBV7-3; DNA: TGTGCCAGCAGTTCGACTAGCGGGAAGGGCGAGCAGTACTTC; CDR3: CASSSTSGKGEQYF
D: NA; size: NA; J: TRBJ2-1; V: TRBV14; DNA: TGTGCCAGCAGCCAAGAGTCAACTCTGGGTGAGCAGTTCTTC; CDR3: CASSQESTLGEQFF
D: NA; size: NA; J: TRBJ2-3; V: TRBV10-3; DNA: TGTGCCATCAGTGAGGGAAGCCCAGATACGCAGTATTTT; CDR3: CAISEGSPDTQYF
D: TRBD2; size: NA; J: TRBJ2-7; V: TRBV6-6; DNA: TGTGCCAGCAGTTCTTCCGGGAGGACCTACGAGCAGTACTTC; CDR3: CASSSSGRTYEQYF
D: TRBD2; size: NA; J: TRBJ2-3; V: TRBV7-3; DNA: TGTGCCAGCAGCCGCGAGCGGGGGCGGGGGCGAAGCACAGATACGCAGTATTTT; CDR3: CASSRERGRGRSTDTQYF
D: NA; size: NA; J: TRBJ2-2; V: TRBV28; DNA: TGTGCCAACAAGGACCCCTCAAGGGGGGAGCTGTTTTTT; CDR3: CANKDPSRGELFF
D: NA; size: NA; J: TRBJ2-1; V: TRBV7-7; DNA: TGTGCCAGCAGCTCAGCGCGGGACTCTGAGCAGTTCTTC; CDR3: CASSSARDSEQFF
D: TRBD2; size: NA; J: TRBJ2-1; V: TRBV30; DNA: TGTGCCTGGAGTGTCCGCGGGAGGGCCGTGTCTAATGAGCAGTTCTTC; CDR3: CAWSVRGRAVSNEQFF
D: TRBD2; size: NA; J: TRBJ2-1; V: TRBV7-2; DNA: TGTGCCAGCAGCTCGGGACTAGCGGGAGGGATTGGGCAGTTCTTC; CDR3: CASSSGLAGGIGQFF
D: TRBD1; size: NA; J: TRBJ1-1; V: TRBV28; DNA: TGTGCCAGCAGTGGAGGGACAGTGGCTGAAGCTTTCTTT; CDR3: CASSGGTVAEAFF
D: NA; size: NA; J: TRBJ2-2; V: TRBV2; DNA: TGTGCCAGCAGTGGGGCGGTAGATCGCACCGGGGAGCTGTTTTTT; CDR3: CASSGAVDRTGELFF
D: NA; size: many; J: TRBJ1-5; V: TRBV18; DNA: TGTGCCAGCTCACCAGAAGCCGGGAGAGATCAGCCCCAGCATTTT; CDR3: CASSPEAGRDQPQHF
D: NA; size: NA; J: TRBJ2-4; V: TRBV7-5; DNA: TGTGTCAGAGTCAGGGGGGGCTATTTGAACATTCAGTACTTC; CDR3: CVRVRGGYLNIQYF
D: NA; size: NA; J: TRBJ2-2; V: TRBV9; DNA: TGTGCCAGCAGCGTAGTCCTGGGAGCCGGGGAGCTGTTTTTT; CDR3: CASSVVLGAGELFF
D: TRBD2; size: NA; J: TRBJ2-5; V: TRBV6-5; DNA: TGTGCCAGCAGTTACGGGACTAGCGGGGCCAGGGAGACCCAGTACTTC; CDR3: CASSYGTSGARETQYF
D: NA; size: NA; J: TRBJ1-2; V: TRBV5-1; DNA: TGCGCCAGCAGCTTGGCGGGCAACAACTATGGCTACACCTTC; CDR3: CASSLAGNNYGYTF
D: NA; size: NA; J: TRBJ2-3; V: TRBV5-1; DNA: TGCGCCAGCAGCCTGACAGGGAGGGATACGCAGTATTTT; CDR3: CASSLTGRDTQYF
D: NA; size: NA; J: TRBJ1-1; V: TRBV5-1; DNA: TGCGCCAGCAGCTTGGTGGAGACCACTGAAGCTTTCTTT; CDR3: CASSLVETTEAFF
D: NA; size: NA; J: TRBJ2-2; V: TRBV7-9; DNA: TGTGCCAGCAGCTTAGGACAGACCCGAGCCGGGGAGCTGTTTTTT; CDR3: CASSLGQTRAGELFF
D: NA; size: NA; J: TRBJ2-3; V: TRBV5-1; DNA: TGCGCCAGCAGCTTAATTCCCACAGATACGCAGTATTTT; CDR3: CASSLIPTDTQYF
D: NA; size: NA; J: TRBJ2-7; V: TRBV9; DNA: TGTGCCAGCAGCGTAGCTTCCCAGCCGTACGAGCAGTACTTC; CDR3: CASSVASQPYEQYF
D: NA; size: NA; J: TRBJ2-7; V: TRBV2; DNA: TGTGCCAGCCGTCTGGGTTTCGGGGAGGACGAGCAGTACTTC; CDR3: CASRLGFGEDEQYF
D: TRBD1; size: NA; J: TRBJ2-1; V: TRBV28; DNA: TGTGCCAGCAGTCACCACCTCGGGACAGTCTACAATGAGCAGTTCTTC; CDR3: CASSHHLGTVYNEQFF
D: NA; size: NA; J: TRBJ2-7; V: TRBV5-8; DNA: TGTGCCAGCAGCCGTGACTACAACTACGAGCAGTACTTC; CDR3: CASSRDYNYEQYF
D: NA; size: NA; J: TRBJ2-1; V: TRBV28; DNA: TGTGCCAGCCCCCCCGTTGCCGGGAACGATCTATCCAGTCACAATGAGCAGTTCTTC; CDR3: CASPPVAGNDLSSHNEQFF
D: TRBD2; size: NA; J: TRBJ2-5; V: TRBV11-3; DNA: TGTGCCAGCAGCTTAGCGGGAGGGCCTTTGGAGACCCAGTACTTC; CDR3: CASSLAGGPLETQYF
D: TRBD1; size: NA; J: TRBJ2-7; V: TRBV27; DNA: TGTGCCAGCAGACAGACAGGGGGCTCCTACGAGCAGTACTTC; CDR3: CASRQTGGSYEQYF
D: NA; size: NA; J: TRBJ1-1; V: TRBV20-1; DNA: TGCAGTGGCCTGGCGCACACTGAAGCTTTCTTT; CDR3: CSGLAHTEAFF
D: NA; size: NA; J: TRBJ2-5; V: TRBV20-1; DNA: TGCAGTGCCACCATGGAGACCCAGTACTTC; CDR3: CSATMETQYF
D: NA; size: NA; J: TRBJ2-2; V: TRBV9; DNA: TGTGCCAGCAGCGTATATCAGGCGGGCGGGGAGCTGTTTTTT; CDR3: CASSVYQAGGELFF
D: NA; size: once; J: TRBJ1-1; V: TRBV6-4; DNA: TGTGCCAGCAAGAAAGGGGTCAGGGCAGGAGGGAACACTGAAGCTTTCTTT; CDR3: CASKKGVRAGGNTEAFF